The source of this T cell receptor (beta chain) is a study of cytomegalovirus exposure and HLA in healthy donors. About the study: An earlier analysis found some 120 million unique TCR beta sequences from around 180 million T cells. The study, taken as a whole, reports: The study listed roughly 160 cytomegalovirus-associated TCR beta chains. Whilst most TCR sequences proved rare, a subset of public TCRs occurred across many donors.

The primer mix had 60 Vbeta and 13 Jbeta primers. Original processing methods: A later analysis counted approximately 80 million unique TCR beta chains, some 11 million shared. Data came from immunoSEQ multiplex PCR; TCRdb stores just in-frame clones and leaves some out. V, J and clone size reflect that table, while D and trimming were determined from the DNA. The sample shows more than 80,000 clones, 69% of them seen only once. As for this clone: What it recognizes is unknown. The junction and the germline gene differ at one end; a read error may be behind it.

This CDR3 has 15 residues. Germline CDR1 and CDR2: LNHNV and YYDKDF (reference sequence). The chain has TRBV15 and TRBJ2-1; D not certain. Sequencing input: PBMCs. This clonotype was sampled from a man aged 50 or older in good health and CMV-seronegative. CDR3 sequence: CATSRDPSGYTEQFF. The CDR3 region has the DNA TGTGCCACCAGCAGAGATCCATCAGGTTACACTGAGCAGTTCTTC.